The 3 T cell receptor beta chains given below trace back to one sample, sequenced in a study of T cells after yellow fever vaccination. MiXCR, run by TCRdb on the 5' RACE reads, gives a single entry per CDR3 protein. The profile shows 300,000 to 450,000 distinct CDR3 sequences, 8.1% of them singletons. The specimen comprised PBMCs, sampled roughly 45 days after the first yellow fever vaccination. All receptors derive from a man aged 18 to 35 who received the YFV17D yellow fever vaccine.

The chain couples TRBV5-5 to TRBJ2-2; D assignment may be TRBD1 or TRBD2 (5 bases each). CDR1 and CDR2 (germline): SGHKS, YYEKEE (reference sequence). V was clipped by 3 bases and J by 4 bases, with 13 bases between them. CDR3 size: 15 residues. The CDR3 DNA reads TGTGCCAGCAGCTCGTCCAGGGAGCCCACCGGGGAGCTGTTTTTT. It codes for CASSSSREPTGELFF.

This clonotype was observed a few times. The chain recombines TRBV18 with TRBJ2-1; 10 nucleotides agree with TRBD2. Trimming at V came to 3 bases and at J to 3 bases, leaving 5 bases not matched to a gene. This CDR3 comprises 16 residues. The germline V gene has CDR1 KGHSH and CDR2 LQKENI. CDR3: CASSPRSGGDYNEQFF. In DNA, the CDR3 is TGTGCCAGCTCACCTAGGAGCGGGGGGGACTACAATGAGCAGTTCTTC.

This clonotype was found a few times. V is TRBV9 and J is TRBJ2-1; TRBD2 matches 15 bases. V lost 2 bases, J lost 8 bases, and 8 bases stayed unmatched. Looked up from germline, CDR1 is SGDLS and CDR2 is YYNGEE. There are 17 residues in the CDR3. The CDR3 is CASSVGLAGGLGYEQFF. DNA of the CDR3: TGTGCCAGCAGCGTGGGACTAGCGGGGGGTCTTGGGTATGAGCAGTTCTTC.